This T cell receptor (beta chain) was observed in a study of cytotoxic CD8 clonotypes in ibrutinib-treated CLL. Study-wide results and caveats: Baseline levels of clonality went above those of age-matched healthy donors and moved with circulating CD8+ T-cell counts. Contraction or stability on treatment characterized the public clonotypes, which were uncommon.

Genomic DNA (about 2 micrograms) was obtained from cryopreserved PBMCs for construction of TCR beta libraries. The targeted sequencing depth was 1 in 200,000 to 1 in 1 million T cells. Sequencing used immunoSEQ multiplex PCR; TCRdb keeps in-frame clones, though not all of them. This sample has 30,000 or so clones, with more than 75% found just once. About this clone itself: No antigen is known for it.

The material was PBMCs, obtained after 36 months of ibrutinib treatment. The TCR comes from a human donor with chronic lymphocytic leukemia.

CDR3 protein: CASSAGSGYGYTF. The CDR3 nucleotides are TGCGCCAGCAGCGCCGGAAGCGGCTATGGCTACACCTTC. The chain uses TRBV5-1 and TRBJ1-2; unclear D gene. The CDR3 is 13 amino acids. Germline assignment: CDR1 SGHRS and CDR2 YFSETQ. V was trimmed by 4 bases and J by 4 bases, leaving 11 bases between them.